A selection of T cell receptor beta chains follows, all from one sample in a study of T cells after yellow fever vaccination. TCRdb reanalysed the 5' RACE reads using MiXCR and keeps one entry per CDR3 protein. Here the sample spans some 48,000 distinct CDR3 sequences, 5.5% to 7.5% being singletons. Source: PBMCs, either bulk or a sorted T-cell subset (CD4+, CD8+, memory, or dextramer-sorted; not recorded which), taken 45 days after the yellow fever booster vaccination. The receptors derive from a man aged 25-40 years who received the YFV17D yellow fever vaccine. Each CDR3 is given with its conserved first and last residue. D genes are given only for firm matches. Expanded clones are given a class, and other clones once, few, many or no size at all.

V gene	CDR3 length	clone size	D gene	J gene	CDR3 protein	CDR3 DNA
TRBV7-8	15	many	-	TRBJ2-5	CASSPKDRSPETQYF	TGTGCCAGCAGCCCAAAGGACAGAAGTCCAGAGACCCAGTACTTC
TRBV20-1	17	-	TRBD2	TRBJ2-2	CSASPGLAEFNTGELFF	TGCAGCGCTTCCCCGGGACTAGCGGAGTTCAACACCGGGGAGCTGTTTTTT
TRBV11-2	12	many	-	TRBJ1-2	CATIDSGYGYTF	TGTGCCACCATTGACAGCGGCTATGGCTACACCTTC
TRBV6-2/TRBV6-3	13	few	-	TRBJ2-1	CASSRTWAGEQFF	TGTGCCAGCAGCCGTACGTGGGCGGGTGAGCAGTTCTTC
TRBV7-2	16	few	-	TRBJ2-5	CASSITHLATQGTQYF	TGTGCCAGCAGCATCACTCATCTAGCGACCCAGGGGACCCAGTACTTC
TRBV20-1	19	-	TRBD2	TRBJ2-3	CSARSRTSASHWGRDTQYF	TGCAGTGCGCGATCCCGAACTAGCGCCTCTCACTGGGGACGCGATACGCAGTATTTT
TRBV4-3	14	few	-	TRBJ2-7	CASSQESVSYEQYF	TGCGCCAGCAGCCAAGAGTCCGTGTCCTACGAGCAGTACTTC
TRBV4-3	15	medium-sized	-	TRBJ2-1	CASSQDTGLYNEQFF	TGCGCCAGCAGCCAAGATACAGGGCTTTACAATGAGCAGTTCTTC
TRBV20-1	14	many	-	TRBJ1-4	CSARGGTENEKLFF	TGCAGTGCTAGAGGGGGGACGGAGAATGAAAAACTGTTTTTT
TRBV7-3	15	many	TRBD2	TRBJ2-1	CASSLSYGRWDEQFF	TGTGCCAGCAGCTTGTCTTACGGGAGGTGGGATGAGCAGTTCTTC
TRBV2	16	-	-	TRBJ1-3	CASSEGRGNSGNTIYF	TGTGCCAGCAGTGAAGGCAGGGGAAACTCTGGAAACACCATATATTTT
TRBV24-1	13	-	-	TRBJ1-2	CATSRGTDYGYTF	TGTGCCACCAGTCGGGGGACGGATTATGGCTACACCTTC
TRBV3-1	17	few	TRBD2	TRBJ2-7	CASSQGLGLASSYEQYF	TGTGCCAGCAGCCAAGGCTTAGGACTAGCGTCGTCCTACGAGCAGTACTTC
TRBV11-2	11	few	-	TRBJ1-1	CASSSDPEAFF	TGTGCCAGCAGCTCCGATCCAGAAGCTTTCTTT
TRBV21-1	20	many	-	TRBJ2-7	CASSKACGTFRLADLYEQYF	TGTGCCAGCAGCAAAGCTTGCGGGACTTTTAGACTAGCGGACCTCTACGAGCAGTACTTC
TRBV2	15	-	TRBD1	TRBJ1-1	CASSEASRGQTEAFF	TGTGCCAGCAGTGAAGCCTCGAGGGGGCAGACTGAAGCTTTCTTT
TRBV7-2	12	many	-	TRBJ2-7	CASSSGRYEQYF	TGTGCCAGCAGTTCGGGACGGTACGAGCAGTACTTC
TRBV6-2/TRBV6-3	12	many	TRBD1	TRBJ2-5	CASSYYSGTAYF	TGTGCCAGCAGTTACTATTCCGGGACAGCGTACTTC
TRBV7-9	16	few	-	TRBJ2-6	CASSTRQDFWANVLTF	TGTGCCAGCAGCACACGACAGGACTTCTGGGCCAACGTCCTGACTTTC
TRBV29-1	11	many	-	TRBJ2-5	CSVGVGGMVYF	TGCAGCGTTGGGGTTGGCGGGATGGTTTACTTC
TRBV12-3/TRBV12-4	16	many	-	TRBJ1-2	CASSLALRQSNYGYTF	TGTGCCAGCAGTTTAGCGTTGAGACAGTCAAACTATGGCTACACCTTC
TRBV28	9	-	-	TRBJ2-3	CASNLTQYF	TGTGCCAGCAACCTAACGCAGTATTTT
TRBV10-3	12	-	TRBD1	TRBJ1-3	CAMGTGGNTIYF	TGTGCCATGGGGACAGGAGGAAACACCATATATTTT
TRBV7-3	17	many	-	TRBJ2-1	CASSLTGVVGPLNEQFF	TGTGCCAGCAGCTTAACCGGTGTGGTAGGTCCACTTAATGAGCAGTTCTTC
TRBV20-1	14	many	TRBD1	TRBJ1-5	CSARAGQGGKPQHF	TGCAGTGCTAGAGCTGGACAGGGAGGCAAGCCCCAGCATTTT
TRBV12-3/TRBV12-4	15	few	-	TRBJ1-4	CASSGNTAYNEKLFF	TGTGCCAGCAGTGGGAATACAGCTTATAATGAAAAACTGTTTTTT